These T cell receptor beta chains were read from a single sample in a study of identical twins. TCRdb ran MiXCR on the 5' RACE reads and lists one entry per CDR3 protein. The data show 1.5 million to 2 million distinct CDR3 sequences, 25% to 35% seen once. The specimen was cord blood. These receptors were obtained from a newborn girl in good health. CDR3s include the opening cysteine and the closing phenylalanine or tryptophan. D genes are given only for firm matches. Part of the rows lack a size; the others show once, few, many or a class for expanded clones.

V	J	size	D	CDR3	DNA
TRBV20-1	TRBJ2-7	-	TRBD2	CSAVGLALYEQYF	TGCAGTGCCGTGGGACTAGCGCTCTACGAGCAGTACTTC
TRBV5-1	TRBJ2-7	-	TRBD2	CASSLAASGGYEQYF	TGCGCCAGCAGCTTGGCCGCTAGCGGGGGCTACGAGCAGTACTTC
TRBV7-2	TRBJ1-2	-	-	CASSLEVLNHGYTF	TGTGCCAGCAGCTTAGAGGTGCTGAACCATGGCTACACCTTC
TRBV6-6	TRBJ1-6	few	TRBD1	CASSYWDSPSPLHF	TGTGCCAGCAGTTACTGGGACAGCCCGTCACCCCTCCACTTT
TRBV5-1	TRBJ1-1	many	TRBD1	CASSGTGGTEAFF	TGTGCCAGCAGTGGGACAGGGGGCACTGAAGCTTTCTTT
TRBV9	TRBJ1-6	-	-	CASSVVSGYNSPLHF	TGTGCCAGCAGCGTAGTGTCAGGGTATAATTCACCCCTCCACTTT
TRBV6-6	TRBJ1-4	-	-	CASSYSNQGQGWEKLFF	TGTGCCAGCAGTTACTCGAATCAGGGTCAGGGGTGGGAAAAACTGTTTTTT
TRBV12-3/TRBV12-4	TRBJ2-1	few	-	CASSTEGPPKQFF	TGTGCCAGCAGTACCGAGGGACCGCCCAAGCAGTTCTTC
TRBV7-9	TRBJ2-7	-	TRBD2	CASSSTSGSDDEQYF	TGTGCCAGCAGCTCCACTAGCGGGAGCGACGACGAGCAGTACTTC
TRBV6-2/TRBV6-3	TRBJ2-1	once	-	CASSQVVARIRFF	TGTGCCAGCAGTCAAGTGGTAGCCCGGATACGGTTCTTC
TRBV10-3	TRBJ2-4	once	TRBD2	CAISEIPSGSQNIQYF	TGTGCCATCAGTGAGATTCCTAGCGGGAGCCAAAACATTCAGTACTTC
TRBV10-3	TRBJ2-7	once	-	CATRGGTYNEQYF	TGTGCCACCAGAGGCGGGACTTACAATGAGCAGTACTTC
TRBV12-3/TRBV12-4	TRBJ1-2	few	-	CASRPGRTNYGYTF	TGTGCCAGCAGGCCGGGACGGACTAACTATGGCTACACCTTC
TRBV6-6	TRBJ2-6	-	-	CASSHDRFSGANVLTF	TGTGCCAGCAGTCACGACAGGTTCTCTGGGGCCAACGTCCTGACTTTC
TRBV7-2	TRBJ2-7	-	-	CASSPGWTGEQYF	TGTGCCAGCAGCCCCGGATGGACCGGCGAGCAGTACTTC
TRBV6-5	TRBJ2-1	-	TRBD2	CASSYDHGRKGGNEQFF	TGTGCCAGCAGTTACGACCACGGGAGGAAGGGCGGCAATGAGCAGTTCTTC
TRBV5-1	TRBJ1-1	-	TRBD1	CASREGQGTTEAFF	TGCGCCAGCAGGGAAGGACAGGGGACAACTGAAGCTTTCTTT
TRBV12-3/TRBV12-4	TRBJ2-7	-	TRBD1	CASTFGQGSRHEQYF	TGTGCCAGCACCTTCGGACAGGGGTCTCGCCACGAGCAGTACTTC
TRBV20-1	TRBJ1-5	few	-	CSARTSNRFPQHF	TGCAGTGCTAGAACTTCTAACAGGTTTCCCCAGCATTTT
TRBV14	TRBJ2-3	many	TRBD1	CASSSTGEWTDTQYF	TGTGCCAGCAGCTCGACAGGGGAATGGACAGATACGCAGTATTTT
TRBV20-1	TRBJ2-1	few	-	CSGFSSYNEQFF	TGCAGTGGATTCAGCTCCTACAATGAGCAGTTCTTC
TRBV4-1	TRBJ2-1	-	TRBD2	CASSQAAGGPLSCNEQFF	TGCGCCAGCAGCCAAGCAGCGGGGGGTCCTCTCTCCTGCAATGAGCAGTTCTTC
TRBV4-1	TRBJ1-1	-	TRBD1	CASSRTTGTTEAFF	TGCGCCAGCAGCCGGACGACAGGGACCACTGAAGCTTTCTTT
TRBV15	TRBJ2-7	-	TRBD1	CATSREQGISYEQYF	TGTGCCACCAGCAGAGAACAGGGGATATCGTACGAGCAGTACTTC
TRBV12-3/TRBV12-4	TRBJ2-4	-	-	CASSLGSGVGDIQYF	TGTGCCAGCAGTTTGGGGAGTGGGGTTGGGGACATTCAGTACTTC
TRBV18	TRBJ1-1	-	TRBD1	CASSPNSLPTGTEAFF	TGTGCCAGCTCACCGAACAGTTTACCGACAGGGACTGAAGCTTTCTTT
TRBV20-1	TRBJ2-7	-	TRBD1	CRAGQGNPYEQYF	TGCAGGGCCGGACAGGGAAACCCCTACGAGCAGTACTTC
TRBV7-2	TRBJ2-1	few	TRBD2	CASSPSTSGVNEQFF	TGTGCCAGCAGCCCGAGTACTAGCGGGGTCAATGAGCAGTTCTTC
TRBV7-8	TRBJ2-3	few	-	CASRSSYTQYF	TGTGCCAGCAGGTCGTCTTATACGCAGTATTTT
TRBV3-1	TRBJ2-3	-	-	CASSQVWGEQYF	TGTGCCAGCAGCCAAGTATGGGGAGAGCAGTATTTT
TRBV20-1	TRBJ2-1	few	TRBD2	CSARPPSGSSYNEQFF	TGCAGTGCTAGACCCCCCAGCGGGAGCTCCTACAATGAGCAGTTCTTC
TRBV20-1	TRBJ2-1	-	TRBD2	CSARDLPGTSGGNEQFF	TGCAGTGCTAGAGATCTACCCGGGACTAGCGGGGGCAATGAGCAGTTCTTC
TRBV4-1	TRBJ2-5	-	TRBD2	CASSPTGTSAETQYF	TGCGCCAGCAGCCCTACCGGGACTAGCGCAGAGACCCAGTACTTC
TRBV11-2	TRBJ2-5	few	-	CASSSLREIKEQYF	TGTGCCAGCAGCTCCCTCCGGGAGATAAAGGAGCAGTACTTC
TRBV6-6	TRBJ1-1	-	TRBD1	CASTKTGGYTEAFF	TGTGCCAGCACTAAGACAGGGGGCTACACTGAAGCTTTCTTT
TRBV7-9	TRBJ2-3	-	-	CASSLVDKTDTQYF	TGTGCCAGCAGCTTAGTCGACAAGACAGATACGCAGTATTTT
TRBV7-2	TRBJ2-3	-	TRBD2	CASSFPGLPNSEYF	TGTGCCAGCAGCTTTCCGGGACTACCAAACTCAGAGTATTTT
TRBV9	TRBJ2-1	-	TRBD2	CASSAGGSRQFF	TGTGCCAGCAGCGCCGGCGGGAGTCGGCAGTTCTTC
TRBV5-4	TRBJ2-3	few	TRBD2	CASSLPRERDTQYF	TGTGCCAGCAGCTTGCCGCGGGAGAGGGATACGCAGTATTTT
TRBV9	TRBJ1-5	few	-	CASSAGQRSNQPQHF	TGTGCCAGCAGCGCTGGTCAGCGTAGCAATCAGCCCCAGCATTTT
TRBV20-1	TRBJ2-6	many	-	CSARSSGANVLTF	TGCAGTGCGCGCAGCTCTGGGGCCAACGTCCTGACTTTC
TRBV2	TRBJ2-7	-	-	CASSPMAYEQYF	TGTGCCAGCAGCCCGATGGCCTACGAGCAGTACTTC
TRBV6-5	TRBJ2-1	few	TRBD2	CASSYSGTSGSSYNEQFF	TGTGCCAGCAGTTACTCCGGGACTAGCGGGAGCTCCTACAATGAGCAGTTCTTC
TRBV5-1	TRBJ2-1	-	-	CASSFRLWMSSYNEQFF	TGCGCCAGCAGCTTCAGGCTATGGATGAGCTCCTACAATGAGCAGTTCTTC
TRBV7-8	TRBJ2-1	-	TRBD2	CASSPWVAGGLNEQFF	TGTGCCAGCAGCCCCTGGGTAGCGGGGGGTCTCAATGAGCAGTTCTTC
TRBV7-2	TRBJ2-7	-	TRBD2	CASSSVVIAGGSYYEQYF	TGTGCCAGCAGCTCGGTCGTTATAGCGGGGGGTTCGTATTACGAGCAGTACTTC
TRBV28	TRBJ2-7	many	TRBD2	CASSFAGAYEQYF	TGCGCCAGCAGCTTTGCGGGAGCCTACGAGCAGTACTTC
TRBV3-1	TRBJ1-5	-	-	CASSQDPPGLVNQPQHF	TGTGCCAGCAGCCAAGATCCTCCAGGACTAGTTAATCAGCCCCAGCATTTT
TRBV27	TRBJ2-7	-	-	CASSLLSRPYNEQYF	TGTGCCAGCAGTTTACTTTCCCGACCCTACAATGAGCAGTACTTC
TRBV20-1	TRBJ1-2	-	TRBD1	CSAKVDRFDGYTF	TGCAGTGCTAAAGTGGACAGGTTTGATGGCTACACCTTC
TRBV4-2	TRBJ2-1	-	-	CASSPRSGPYNEQFF	TGTGCCAGCAGCCCCCGCAGCGGCCCCTACAATGAGCAGTTCTTC
TRBV20-1	TRBJ1-1	-	-	CSARDWGEAFF	TGCAGTGCTAGAGATTGGGGAGAAGCTTTCTTT
TRBV11-2	TRBJ2-5	-	-	CASSASVAEYNEQYF	TGTGCCAGCAGCGCCAGCGTAGCGGAGTACAATGAGCAGTACTTC
TRBV12-3/TRBV12-4	TRBJ2-7	-	-	CASSLEGRDEQYF	TGTGCCAGCAGTTTAGAAGGCAGGGACGAGCAGTACTTC
TRBV3-1	TRBJ1-5	-	-	CASSQDRRNVQPQHF	TGTGCCAGCAGCCAAGATAGGCGGAACGTTCAGCCCCAGCATTTT